This entry lists 2 T cell receptor beta chains sequenced from one sample in a study of cytomegalovirus exposure and HLA in healthy donors. Vbeta (60) and Jbeta (13) primers were used in the PCR. Assay used: immunoSEQ multiplex PCR; TCRdb lists only in-frame clones, some missing. In the table there are hundreds of thousands of clones, 83% of which are singletons. The sequencing sample was made of PBMCs. The receptors derive from a girl between 5 and 17 years old in good health and CMV-seronegative.

The chain links TRBV6-5 to TRBJ2-1; TRBD1 matches 7 bases. From germline, CDR1 is MNHEY and CDR2 SVGAGI. The ends lost 2 bases at V and 7 bases at J; junction bases unmatched: 8. This CDR3 spans 15 amino acids. CDR3 sequence reads: CASSYLGGGRNEQFF. The CDR3 DNA reads TGTGCCAGCAGTTACCTAGGGGGCGGAAGAAATGAGCAGTTCTTC.

J is TRBJ2-5 and V is TRBV5-1; TRBD1 aligns across 9 bases. The V gene's germline CDR1 is SGHRS and CDR2 YFSETQ. The CDR3 totals 20 residues. The V and J ends lost 1 base and 2 bases, in that order; junction bases with no gene match: 18. CDR3 sequence reads: CASSLYSTGQGHTEQETQYF. CDR3 nucleotide sequence: TGCGCCAGCAGCTTGTATTCAACGGGACAGGGTCATACAGAACAAGAGACCCAGTACTTC.